The rows below give T cell receptor beta chains drawn from one sample of a study of cytomegalovirus exposure and HLA in healthy donors. Here immunoSEQ multiplex PCR was the method, and the copy in TCRdb shows in-frame clones only, minus some. The sample includes over 150,000 clones, 80% of them seen just once. The sequencing sample was made of PBMCs. The receptors come from a woman between 45 and 65 years old in good health and CMV-seropositive. The CDR3 runs from the conserved cysteine through the conserved F or W. D genes are given only for firm matches. The listing skips clone size in some rows; elsewhere it reads once, few, many or a size class.

V,J,size,D,DNA,CDR3
TRBV18,TRBJ2-2,few,TRBD1,TGTGCCAGCTCACTTAAGACAGGGCCCACCGGGGAGCTGTTTTTT,CASSLKTGPTGELFF
TRBV5-1,TRBJ1-3,.,.,TGCGCCAGCAGCGACCCAACCGGGACACTGACTGGAAACACCATATATTTT,CASSDPTGTLTGNTIYF
TRBV7-6,TRBJ2-2,.,TRBD2,TGTGCCAGCAGCCCCTGGGGGGGGAACACCGGGGAGCTGTTTTTT,CASSPWGGNTGELFF
TRBV29-1,TRBJ2-7,.,.,TGCAGCGTTGCGTCAGGGTTCCCCTCCTACGAGCAGTACTTC,CSVASGFPSYEQYF
TRBV7-2,TRBJ2-2,few,TRBD1,TGTGCCAGCAGACAAGGGACAGAGAGGACCGGGGAGCTGTTTTTT,CASRQGTERTGELFF
TRBV2,TRBJ1-6,.,TRBD1,TGTGCCAGCATTCTTGACAGGGCAGGCGATTCACCCCTCCACTTT,CASILDRAGDSPLHF
TRBV7-9,TRBJ2-3,.,TRBD1,TGTGCCAGCAGCTTTACAGGGGAGACAGATACGCAGTATTTT,CASSFTGETDTQYF
TRBV6-5,TRBJ1-1,few,TRBD1,TGTGCCAGCAGTTACCTAAACAGGGGCACTGAAGCTTTCTTT,CASSYLNRGTEAFF
TRBV27,TRBJ1-2,.,.,TGTGCCAGCGGACTTAACTATGGCTACACCTTC,CASGLNYGYTF
TRBV2,TRBJ1-6,.,TRBD1,TGTGCCAGCAGTGAACAGGGGGTTGGATTGGATTCACCCCTCCACTTT,CASSEQGVGLDSPLHF
TRBV11-2,TRBJ2-1,few,TRBD2,TGTGCCAGCACCGCTAGAGGGGGACTAGCGGACTCCAATGAGCAGTTCTTC,CASTARGGLADSNEQFF
TRBV5-6,TRBJ2-7,.,TRBD1,TGTGCCAGCAGCGAGACCGGGACAGTGACCTACGAGCAGTACTTC,CASSETGTVTYEQYF
TRBV4-2,TRBJ1-2,.,.,TGTGCCAGCAGCCAAGATCTTCGACTGGCTAACTATGGCTACACCTTC,CASSQDLRLANYGYTF
TRBV7-2,TRBJ2-7,.,TRBD2,TGTGCCAGCAGCTTAATCAGCGGAGCGGGGGAGCAGTACTTC,CASSLISGAGEQYF
TRBV5-1,TRBJ2-1,.,TRBD1,TGCGCCAGCAGCTTGACCGCCCGGGACAGGGCTGAGCAGTTCTTC,CASSLTARDRAEQFF
TRBV7-9,TRBJ1-5,.,.,TGTGCCAGCAGCTTAGGTATCGGAGAACACAATCAGCCCCAGCATTTT,CASSLGIGEHNQPQHF
TRBV19,TRBJ1-1,.,.,TGTGCCAGTAGTATCCAGGGGAACACTGAAGCTTTCTTT,CASSIQGNTEAFF
TRBV5-1,TRBJ1-2,.,TRBD1,TGCGCCAGCAGACCGACAGGGAACTATGGCTACACCTTC,CASRPTGNYGYTF
TRBV29-1,TRBJ1-1,.,.,TGCAGCTTGGACAGAATGAACACTGAAGCTTTCTTT,CSLDRMNTEAFF
TRBV7-2,TRBJ2-7,.,TRBD2,TGTGCCAGCAGGGTGGGGCTAGCGGGAGAGCAGTACTTC,CASRVGLAGEQYF
TRBV4-3,TRBJ2-1,.,TRBD2,TGCGCCAGCAGCCGCGGGGGGACCTACAATGAGCAGTTCTTC,CASSRGGTYNEQFF
TRBV5-1,TRBJ2-7,.,TRBD2,TGCGCCAGCAGCTTGGATCTAGCGGGAGACGAGCAGTACTTC,CASSLDLAGDEQYF
TRBV6-5,TRBJ2-7,.,.,TGTGCCAGTACATCTCCAAGCGAGAGCTACGGGCAGTACTTC,CASTSPSESYGQYF
TRBV2,TRBJ2-2,.,TRBD1,TGTGCCAGCAGAGGACAGGGGGCTGCGACCGGGGAGCTGTTTTTT,CASRGQGAATGELFF
TRBV6-7,TRBJ2-7,.,TRBD1,TGTGCCAGCAGTTACGAACAGGGGTACTACGAGCAGTACTTC,CASSYEQGYYEQYF
TRBV7-2,TRBJ2-5,.,TRBD1,TGTGCCAGCAGTAACACAGGGGCAGTCCAAGAGACCCAGTACTTC,CASSNTGAVQETQYF
TRBV29-1,TRBJ1-2,.,TRBD1,TGCAGCTTTGGACAGGTAGATGGTGGCTACACCTTC,CSFGQVDGGYTF
TRBV9,TRBJ1-2,.,.,TGTGCCAGCAGCGTATATGCGGATAACTATGGCTACACCTTC,CASSVYADNYGYTF
TRBV30,TRBJ2-7,.,.,TGTGCCTGGAGTTCGTTATCCCGGGACAACCAAGAGCAGTACTTC,CAWSSLSRDNQEQYF
TRBV9,TRBJ2-1,.,.,TGTGCCAGCAGCGTAGTCGGGAGTCCGTCGGGGAATGAGCAGTTCTTC,CASSVVGSPSGNEQFF
TRBV5-1,TRBJ2-3,.,.,TGCGCCAGCCGGCGGACAGATACGCAGTATTTT,CASRRTDTQYF
TRBV28,TRBJ2-3,once,TRBD2,TGTGCCAGCAGTTTGAGGCTAGCGGGGGGGCTTGATACGCAGTATTTT,CASSLRLAGGLDTQYF
TRBV5-1,TRBJ2-5,.,TRBD2,TGCGCCAGCAGCACCCGACTAGCGGTCCAAGAGACCCAGTACTTC,CASSTRLAVQETQYF
TRBV19,TRBJ2-7,.,TRBD1,TGTGCCAGTAGTCCTACCCGAGGGACAGGGGGATCCTACGAGCAGTACTTC,CASSPTRGTGGSYEQYF
TRBV18,TRBJ1-2,.,TRBD1,TGTGCCAGCTCACCGGGACAGGGGGTTGATTTTGGCTACACCTTC,CASSPGQGVDFGYTF
TRBV2,TRBJ2-7,.,.,TGTGCCAGCAGTGTCTTGCAGTACGAGCAGTACTTC,CASSVLQYEQYF
TRBV4-2,TRBJ2-3,.,.,TGTGCCAGCAGCCAATTCAGGGGCACAGATACGCAGTATTTT,CASSQFRGTDTQYF
TRBV7-2,TRBJ1-2,.,TRBD1,TGTGCCAGCAGCTTATTGGGGGCAGGGGGTCGTGGCTACACCTTC,CASSLLGAGGRGYTF
TRBV29-1,TRBJ1-5,.,TRBD1,TGCAGCGTCTTGACAGGGGGCGCGATAGGTGGTCAGCCCCAGCATTTT,CSVLTGGAIGGQPQHF
TRBV7-8,TRBJ1-2,few,TRBD1,TGTGCCAGCAGCCTACAGGGGAACTATGGCTACACCTTC,CASSLQGNYGYTF
TRBV7-9,TRBJ1-5,.,.,TGTGCCAGCAGCTCGGCCCAGGGCCGAGGAACGCCCCAGCATTTT,CASSSAQGRGTPQHF